This T cell receptor (beta chain) was recovered during a study of shared clonotypes between healthy human individuals. In the case of this clone: Its cognate antigen is unknown.

General study findings and limits: About 5% of naive CD4 clonotypes were common to a few donors.

Across several immunoSEQ plates, the genomic DNA of each subset was split evenly. Repertoires were generated with immunoSEQ multiplex PCR, while TCRdb's copy carries only in-frame clones and drops some. The profile shows some 2.4 million clones, under 95% of them singletons. The V gene lost 0 bases and the J gene lost 3 bases, with 9 bases spanning the gap. CDR3 length: 15 amino acids. CDR1 and CDR2 (germline): MNHEY, SVGAGI. Adult donors, all healthy and HIV-negative, had no recent acute infections or vaccinations. The sample consisted of naive CD4+ T cells from PBMCs. Noted subset: CD45RA+ positively selected. V and J are TRBV6-5 and TRBJ2-1; D possibly corresponds to TRBD2 (5 bases). The TCR was taken from a young man in good health. Some clones in this sample may be carry-over from other donors' samples. This CDR3 reads CASSYSERNYNEQFF. In nucleotides, the CDR3 is TGTGCCAGCAGTTACTCGGAGCGGAACTACAATGAGCAGTTCTTC.